One sample yielded the 30 T cell receptor beta chains listed below, sequenced in a study of glioma-infiltrating T cells. TCR alpha and beta CDR3 regions were amplified from RNA using iRepertoire nested multiplex PCR. TCRdb used MiXCR to reprocess the multiplex PCR reads, holding one entry per CDR3 protein. The top ten hold roughly 15% of the sample, which has some 110,000 distinct CDR3 sequences, roughly 24% seen once. The material sequenced was glioma tissue, nonneoplastic brain tissue, or PBMCs (not recorded which). These receptors originate from a human donor with low-grade glioma or glioblastoma, undergoing nonglioma brain surgery, or in good health (not recorded which).

Comment on this clonotype: A much larger clone differs from this one at a single base, so this may be a read error. The V gene is TRBV27, the J gene TRBJ1-5; 7 bases map to TRBD1. This CDR3 contains 14 residues. Germline V lookup: CDR1 MNHEY, CDR2 SMNVEV (reference sequence). CDR3 in DNA: TGTCCCAGCAGGGGGGGGAAGGAGAATCAGCCCCAGCATTTT. Protein product: CPSRGGKENQPQHF.

This clonotype has ten or more counts. This chain uses TRBV7-2 with TRBJ1-2; D possibly corresponds to TRBD1 (6 bases). The CDR3 is 14 amino acids. Germline assignment: CDR1 SGHTA and CDR2 FQGNSA. Trimming left V 6 bases short and J 0 bases short, with 11 bases between. The CDR3 loop is CASSTDRTNYGYTF. In DNA, the CDR3 is TGTGCCAGCAGTACAGACAGGACTAACTATGGCTACACCTTC.

This clonotype showed up just a few times. V and J are TRBV2 and TRBJ2-5; perhaps TRBD1 as D (5 bases). Trimming cost V 6 bases and J 2 bases, with 13 bases left between them. The germline V gene encodes CDR1 SNHLY and CDR2 FYNNEI. There are 14 residues in the CDR3. CDR3 DNA: TGTGCCAGCAGGGGGCCTCAACTTCAAGAGACCCAGTACTTC. Protein sequence: CASRGPQLQETQYF.

This clonotype was seen repeatedly, ten times or more. The chain joins TRBV28 to TRBJ2-5, with TRBD2 as a possible D gene (5 bases). The CDR3 consists of 14 residues. Deletions cut 3 bases from V and 2 bases from J, with 10 bases between. Germline lookup yields CDR1 MDHEN and CDR2 SYDVKM. CDR3 region: CASSFTRKQETQYF. In nucleotides, the CDR3 is TGTGCCAGCAGTTTCACTAGAAAACAAGAGACCCAGTACTTC. The full variable domain, with the rest looked up from reference TRBV28 and TRBJ2-5, is DVKVTQSSRYLVKRTGEKVFLECVQDMDHENMFWYRQDPGLGLRLIYFSYDVKMKEKGDIPEGYSVSREKKERFSLILESASTNQTSMYLCASSFTRKQETQYFGPGTRLLVL.

This clonotype was observed at least ten times. This chain connects TRBV28 to TRBJ2-1; TRBD2 matches at 8 bases. Trimming at V came to 5 bases and at J to 7 bases, leaving 7 bases not matched to a gene. The CDR3 runs to 14 residues. Germline lookup yields CDR1 MDHEN and CDR2 SYDVKM. As DNA, the CDR3 is TGTGCCAGCAGTCCCGGACTAGCTCGGAATGAGCAGTTCTTC. It encodes CASSPGLARNEQFF.

This chain links TRBV5-6 with TRBJ2-2; D may be TRBD2 (5 bases). The V and J ends lost 0 bases and 3 bases respectively, with 15 bases between them. The CDR3 is 17 amino acids. The germline gives CDR1 SGHDT, CDR2 YYEEEE. CDR3: CASSLEWGVTYTGELFF. CDR3 nucleotides: TGTGCCAGCAGCTTGGAGTGGGGAGTCACTTACACCGGGGAGCTGTTTTTT.

As concerns this clonotype: Being one base from a much bigger clone, this may be a read error. This chain uses TRBV6-2 or TRBV6-3 with TRBJ2-6; no clear D. Germline lookup yields CDR1 MNHEY and CDR2 SVGEGT. Between the trimmed V and J ends, which lost 4 bases and 2 bases, there was a span of 9 bases. The length of the CDR3 is 15 residues. The CDR3 DNA follows: TGTGCCAGCAGTTCGGCGATTCCTGGGGCCAACGTCCTGACTTTC. Amino acid sequence: CASSSAIPGANVLTF.

This clonotype was counted ten times or more. The gene calls are TRBV7-6 and TRBJ1-2, with unresolved D. The V end lost 2 bases, the J end lost 4 bases, and 8 bases lay between the germline ends. Germline CDR1 is SGHVS and CDR2 is FNYEAQ. CDR3 length: 13 amino acids. CDR3 DNA: TGTGCCAGCAGCTTACCAGGATTCTATGGCTACACCTTC. It translates to CASSLPGFYGYTF.

Points on this clonotype: A much larger clone differs from this one at a single base, so this may be a read error. The chain carries TRBV11-2 and TRBJ1-5; the D is unclear. Looked up from germline, CDR1 is SGHAT and CDR2 is FQNNGV. This CDR3 spans 15 amino acids. Trimming left V 2 bases short and J 1 base short, with 9 bases between. The CDR3 coding sequence is TGTGCCAGCAGCTTATCGGTCCGAAGCAATCAGCCCCAGCATTTT. Protein sequence: CASSLSVRSNQPQHF.

Many counts were recorded for this clonotype. The chain recombines TRBV18 with TRBJ1-1; 7 bases fit TRBD1. CDR3 length: 13 amino acids. CDR1 KGHSH and CDR2 LQKENI come from the germline V gene. After removal of 5 bases from V and 4 bases from J, the junction contained 4 bases not matched to a gene. CDR3 loop: CASSTDRSTEAFF. CDR3 bases: TGTGCCAGCTCAACGGACAGGAGCACTGAAGCTTTCTTT.

This clonotype was counted ten times or more. The rearrangement joins TRBV24-1 to TRBJ2-7; 9 nucleotides agree with TRBD2. The V gene's germline CDR1 is KGHDR and CDR2 SFDVKD. This CDR3 is built from 16 residues. Trimming at V came to 9 bases and at J to 0 bases, leaving 11 bases not matched to a gene. CDR3 bases: TGTGCCACCTCAACGGCTCGTAGCGGGAGCTCCTACGAGCAGTACTTC. This encodes CATSTARSGSSYEQYF.

At least ten counts were recorded for this clonotype. The CDR3, as DNA: TGCAGTGCTAGGCCCTTTGAGGGACTAGCGGGCTACGAGCAGTACTTC. It translates to CSARPFEGLAGYEQYF. The V and J genes are TRBV20-1 and TRBJ2-7, with 12 bases lining up with TRBD2. Per germline, CDR1 DFQATT and CDR2 SNEGSKA (reference sequence). Trimming cost V 3 bases and J 3 bases; bases outside gene matches: 9. The CDR3 spans 16 residues.

This clonotype was counted many times. V is TRBV7-2 and J is TRBJ1-2; D might be TRBD1 (5 bases). Trimming pared 0 bases from V and 7 bases from J, leaving 12 bases between. The CDR3 covers 14 residues. Germline values: CDR1 SGHTA, CDR2 FQGNSA. As DNA, the CDR3 is TGTGCCAGCAGCTTAGCCGCGGGGGGTTCTGGCTACACCTTC. It codes for CASSLAAGGSGYTF. Drawing the rest from reference TRBV7-2 and TRBJ1-2, the complete variable domain is GAGVSQSPSNKVTEKGKDVELRCDPISGHTALYWYRQSLGQGLEFLIYFQGNSAPDKSGLPSDRFSAERTGGSVSTLTIQRTQQEDSAVYLCASSLAAGGSGYTFGSGTRLTVV.

This clonotype showed up many times. The genes are TRBV18 and TRBJ1-1; D is ambiguous. Germline V gene lookup returns CDR1 KGHSH and CDR2 LQKENI. The V gene lost 2 bases and the J gene lost 4 bases, with 5 bases spanning the gap. This CDR3 region has 12 residues. CDR3 nucleotides: TGTGCCAGCTCACCAAGGTCCACTGAAGCTTTCTTT. Protein: CASSPRSTEAFF.

The chain uses TRBV12-3 or TRBV12-4 and TRBJ2-7, with D tentatively TRBD1 (6 bases). The CDR3 has 13 residues. V shed 3 bases and J shed 7 bases, with 13 bases lying between them. This CDR3 is CASSLQGPGEQYF. The CDR3 bases are TGTGCCAGCAGTTTGCAGGGGCCTGGAGAGCAGTACTTC.

This clonotype was counted a few times. The chain uses TRBV5-1 and TRBJ2-5; 9 nucleotides align to TRBD1. Germline CDR1 and CDR2: SGHRS and YFSETQ. V was pared by 4 bases and J by 5 bases, with 9 bases of the junction left unmatched. This CDR3 spans 15 amino acids. Here the CDR3 reads CASSRSTGGLETQYF. The CDR3 DNA follows: TGCGCCAGCAGCCGATCGACAGGGGGGTTGGAGACCCAGTACTTC.

This clonotype turned up a few times. The chain joins TRBV5-5 to TRBJ2-7; D remains ambiguous. Trimming removed 2 bases at V and 1 base at J, with 7 bases between. In germline, CDR1 is SGHKS, CDR2 YYEKEE (reference sequence). The CDR3 has 13 amino acids. The CDR3 region is CASSFAPSYEQYF. In DNA, the CDR3 is TGTGCCAGCAGCTTCGCCCCATCCTACGAGCAGTACTTC.

The sample holds many counts of this clonotype. V is TRBV7-9 and J is TRBJ1-1; D not resolved. Trimming took off 7 bases at V and 1 base at J, with 10 bases between the two ends. CDR1 and CDR2 (germline): SEHNR, FQNEAQ (reference sequence). This CDR3 region has 13 residues. The CDR3 region has the DNA TGTGCCAGCACCCAGCCCGGGAACACTGAAGCTTTCTTT. It translates to CASTQPGNTEAFF.

This clonotype was observed many times. V and J are TRBV28 and TRBJ2-5; D is ambiguous. V was pared by 5 bases and J by 6 bases, with 10 bases between. This CDR3 has 12 amino acids. The V gene's germline CDR1 is MDHEN and CDR2 SYDVKM. The CDR3 is CASSPTAQTQYF. The CDR3 nucleotides are TGTGCCAGCAGTCCGACGGCCCAGACCCAGTACTTC.

This chain joins TRBV29-1 and TRBJ2-7, with D perhaps TRBD2 (5 bases). CDR1 and CDR2 from the germline V gene are SQVTM and ANQGSEA. Trimming took 3 bases from V and 1 from J, leaving 16 bases between them. The CDR3 length is 15 residues. The CDR3 loop reads CSVEDLEANSYEQYF. The CDR3 DNA follows: TGCAGCGTTGAGGATCTGGAGGCGAATTCCTACGAGCAGTACTTC.

This clonotype was counted many times. The chain couples TRBV19 to TRBJ1-2; TRBD1 agrees at 9 bases. The germline V gene encodes CDR1 LNHDA and CDR2 SQIVND (reference sequence). With V trimmed by 7 bases and J by 4 bases, 10 bases remained unmatched. This CDR3 spans 15 amino acids. The CDR3 sequence is CASIRTGGNFYGYTF. The CDR3 coding sequence is TGTGCCAGTATCAGAACAGGGGGCAATTTCTATGGCTACACCTTC.

Worth noting for this clonotype: A read error may account for a junction end that differs from germline. The chain couples TRBV4-1 to TRBJ2-7; maybe TRBD1 (6 bases). The CDR3 sequence is 14 residues long. Germline CDR1 is MGHRA and CDR2 is YSYEKL. The CDR3 sequence: CTSSQGAGDYEQYF. The CDR3 DNA sequence: TGCACCAGCAGCCAAGGCGCAGGGGATTACGAGCAGTACTTC.

This clonotype was seen ten or more times. This rearrangement joins TRBV7-9 to TRBJ2-7; 9 positions match TRBD2. There are 18 residues in the CDR3. V lost 5 bases and J lost 4; bases outside the gene matches: 18. Germline V gene data show CDR1 as SEHNR and CDR2 as FQNEAQ (reference sequence). CDR3 amino acids: CASSPSFIQSGRIYEQYF. The CDR3 coding sequence is TGTGCCAGCAGCCCCAGCTTTATCCAAAGCGGGAGGATATACGAGCAGTACTTC.

This clonotype was seen at least ten times. The rearrangement joins TRBV28 to TRBJ2-3; TRBD2 aligns across 8 bases. The CDR3 is 14 amino acids. Unmatched junction bases numbered 8, after V lost 7 bases and J lost 5 bases. The germline CDR1 and CDR2 sequences are MDHEN and SYDVKM. In nucleotides, the CDR3 is TGTGCCAGCACCCTAGCGGGTCAAAAAGATACGCAGTATTTT. Protein: CASTLAGQKDTQYF. Full variable domain (remainder filled in from reference TRBV28 and TRBJ2-3): DVKVTQSSRYLVKRTGEKVFLECVQDMDHENMFWYRQDPGLGLRLIYFSYDVKMKEKGDIPEGYSVSREKKERFSLILESASTNQTSMYLCASTLAGQKDTQYFGPGTRLTVL.

This clonotype has ten or more counts. The chain has TRBV10-3 and TRBJ2-7; 15 bases fit TRBD2. The V gene end was trimmed by 8 bases and the J gene end by 10 bases; junction bases not matched to a gene: 9. The CDR3 contains 14 residues. Germline assignment: CDR1 ENHRY and CDR2 SYGVKD. DNA for the CDR3: TGTGCCATCGGTATTGGACTAGCGGGAGGGCCACAGTACTTC. It encodes CAIGIGLAGGPQYF.

Points on this clonotype: This could be a read error, since a much larger clone is one nucleotide away. The V and J genes are TRBV7-2 and TRBJ2-7; D is undetermined. This CDR3 has 15 residues. The germline gives CDR1 SGHTA, CDR2 FQGNSA. The CDR3 is CASSPRNSPQYDQYF. The CDR3 DNA sequence: TGTGCCAGCAGCCCACGGAACAGCCCTCAATACGATCAGTACTTC.

The chain joins TRBV5-4 to TRBJ1-3; no firm D call. CDR3 size: 14 residues. Germline assignment: CDR1 SGHNT and CDR2 YYREEE (reference sequence). Trimming pared 6 bases from V and 0 bases from J, leaving 10 bases between. CDR3: CASTTDYSGNTIYF. For the CDR3, the DNA is TGTGCCAGCACCACGGATTACTCTGGAAACACCATATATTTT.

V and J are TRBV3-1 and TRBJ2-7; the D gene is possibly TRBD1 (5 bases). The length of the CDR3 is 15 residues. Looked up from germline, CDR1 is LGHDT and CDR2 is YNNKEL (reference sequence). V shed 1 base and J shed 0 bases, with 10 bases lying between them. CDR3 amino acids: CASSQGTSSSYEQYF. CDR3 in DNA: TGTGCCAGCAGCCAAGGGACATCGAGCTCCTACGAGCAGTACTTC.

Comment on this clonotype: This may be a read error: a much more frequent sequence differs by one nucleotide. The V and J genes are TRBV7-2 and TRBJ2-5; D assignment may be TRBD1 or TRBD2 (5 bases each). CDR3 length equals 11 residues. The germline CDR1 and CDR2 sequences are SGHTA and FQGNSA. The CDR3 sequence: CASSLAGTLYF. CDR3 coding DNA: TGTGCCAGCAGCTTAGCGGGGACCCTGTACTTC. Full variable domain (remainder filled in from reference TRBV7-2 and TRBJ2-5): GAGVSQSPSNKVTEKGKDVELRCDPISGHTALYWYRQSLGQGLEFLIYFQGNSAPDKSGLPSDRFSAERTGGSVSTLTIQRTQQEDSAVYLCASSLAGTLYFGPGTRLLVL.

This chain uses TRBV29-1 with TRBJ1-2, with D maybe TRBD1 (6 bases). The ends were cut back, 4 bases at V and 2 bases at J, with 8 bases in the middle. This CDR3 has 12 amino acids. Germline V gene sequence: CDR1 SQVTM, CDR2 ANQGSEA. CDR3 region: CSVAGQNYGYTF. The CDR3 DNA reads as TGCAGCGTTGCAGGACAGAACTATGGCTACACCTTC. The full variable domain, its missing parts supplied by reference TRBV29-1 and TRBJ1-2, is SAVISQKPSRDICQRGTSLTIQCQVDSQVTMMFWYRQQPGQSLTLIATANQGSEATYESGFVIDKFPISRPNLTFSTLTVSNMSPEDSSIYLCSVAGQNYGYTFGSGTRLTVV.